What follows are 6 T cell receptor beta chains derived from one specimen sequenced in a study of cytomegalovirus exposure and HLA in healthy donors. 60 Vbeta and 13 Jbeta primers were used in PCR. This table comes from immunoSEQ multiplex PCR, and its TCRdb copy is limited to in-frame clones, with some not included. The sample includes 95,000 to 150,000 clones, approximately 80% of them seen just once. Material: PBMCs. The receptor set was obtained from a woman in her forties in good health and CMV-seropositive.

This clone was detected only once. V and J are TRBV7-6 and TRBJ2-7, with D unclear. Germline V gene lookup returns CDR1 SGHVS and CDR2 FNYEAQ. V dropped 3 bases and J dropped 6 bases, with 6 bases sitting between them. The CDR3 runs to 11 residues. The CDR3 protein is CASSFRSEQYF. In DNA, the CDR3 is TGTGCCAGCAGCTTTAGGAGCGAGCAGTACTTC.

A word on this clone: Other DNA sequences in the sample encode the same CDR3. The chain has TRBV28 and TRBJ1-5; weak D call: TRBD1 (6 bases). The CDR3 is made up of 12 amino acids. Deletions cut 2 bases from V and 7 bases from J, with 6 bases between. Germline lookup yields CDR1 MDHEN and CDR2 SYDVKM. The CDR3 region has the DNA TGTGCCAGCAGTTTAAGGGGGCAGCCCCAGCATTTT. Translated: CASSLRGQPQHF. The entire variable domain, with the rest obtained from reference TRBV28 and TRBJ1-5, is as follows: DVKVTQSSRYLVKRTGEKVFLECVQDMDHENMFWYRQDPGLGLRLIYFSYDVKMKEKGDIPEGYSVSREKKERFSLILESASTNQTSMYLCASSLRGQPQHFGDGTRLSIL.

V is TRBV5-6 and J is TRBJ1-2, with 7 bases fitting TRBD1. Trimming took 0 bases from V and 4 from J; bases not matched to a gene: 6. The CDR3 is 15 amino acids. Germline V gene sequence: CDR1 SGHDT, CDR2 YYEEEE. The CDR3 DNA sequence: TGTGCCAGCAGCTTGGGAGGCCAGGGGGGCTATGGCTACACCTTC. Encoded protein: CASSLGGQGGYGYTF.

The gene calls are TRBV10-3 and TRBJ2-1; TRBD2 is a possible D gene (5 bases). Germline CDR1 is ENHRY and CDR2 is SYGVKD. The length of the CDR3 is 14 residues. V lost 10 bases, J lost 0 bases, and 13 bases lay in between. The CDR3 here is CATIASSSYNEQFF. In DNA form, the CDR3 reads TGTGCCACCATAGCGTCGAGCTCCTACAATGAGCAGTTCTTC.

The chain has TRBV30 and TRBJ2-7, with TRBD2 identical over 14 bases. The junction had 6 bases not matched to a gene; V was cut back by 2 bases and J by 9 bases. Per the germline V gene, CDR1 is GTSNPN and CDR2 is SVGIG (reference sequence). The CDR3 contains 14 residues. CDR3: CAWSMTSGRDGQYF. The CDR3 nucleotides are TGTGCCTGGAGTATGACTAGCGGGAGGGACGGGCAGTACTTC.

The genes are TRBV5-1 and TRBJ2-5; TRBD1 is a possible D gene (6 bases). CDR1 and CDR2 from the germline V gene are SGHRS and YFSETQ. V was clipped by 0 bases and J by 5 bases, with 14 bases between them. The CDR3 loop spans 15 amino acids. CDR3 nucleotide sequence: TGCGCCAGCAGCTTGGAAACAGGGATGTGGGAGACCCAGTACTTC. This encodes CASSLETGMWETQYF.